The T cell receptor (beta chain) described here comes from a study of shared clonotypes between healthy human individuals. Study in general: With ages of 18 to 49, the donors were a couple of women and three men.

Details on this clone: Antigen specificity is unknown.

Between the trimmed V and J ends, which lost 5 bases and 1 base, there was a span of 11 bases. The CDR3 has 14 amino acids. Germline V lookup: CDR1 MNHEY, CDR2 SVGAGI. Study outcomes and limitations: Read depth was anticipated to influence clonotype sharing among donors.

Researchers divided each subset's genomic DNA evenly across several immunoSEQ plates. Every unsorted PBMC PCR replicate was loaded with 300 to 350 ng DNA, roughly 32,000 T cell genomes. The assay was immunoSEQ multiplex PCR, and TCRdb's table has in-frame clones only and misses some. Of about 490,000 clones in the sample, roughly 80% were seen once. Sequenced: PBMCs. This chain uses TRBV6-5 with TRBJ1-2; D is unclear. The receptor was derived from a woman aged 40-49 years in good health. Some clones in this sample may be carry-over from other donors' samples. The CDR3 sequence: CASSLGRHNYGYTF. The CDR3 coding sequence is TGTGCCAGCAGTCTCGGACGGCATAACTATGGCTACACCTTC.